This paragraph reports one TCR beta chain. This sample was taken from a study of T cell responses to AZD1222 COVID-19 vaccine. Repertoires were generated with immunoSEQ multiplex PCR, while TCRdb's copy carries only in-frame clones and drops some. Among roughly 120,000 clones listed, approximately 86% were seen once. V was shortened by 6 bases and J by 0 bases, with 6 bases between the two germline ends. This CDR3 is built from 13 residues. The chain has TRBV12-3 or TRBV12-4 and TRBJ1-3, with D hard to call. The sequence derives from an adult in good health. The input for sequencing was peripheral blood, taken on day 0 of AZD1222 vaccination. In DNA form, the CDR3 reads TGTGCCAGCAGGCAGAGCTCTGGAAACACCATATATTTT. Translating gives CASRQSSGNTIYF.